These 30 T cell receptor beta chains were sequenced from one sample in a study of cytomegalovirus exposure and HLA in healthy donors. With 60 Vbeta and 13 Jbeta primers, the PCR was carried out. Clones were sequenced by immunoSEQ multiplex PCR, and TCRdb holds only the in-frame ones, with some missing. Of approximately 100,000 clones in the sample, roughly 70% were seen once. Material for sequencing was PBMCs. The receptor source for this set is a man aged 35 to 55 in good health and CMV-seropositive.

The chain employs TRBV9 and TRBJ1-1, with TRBD1 matching 7 bases. The CDR3 is 14 amino acids. Per the germline V gene, CDR1 is SGDLS and CDR2 is YYNGEE. Trimming cost V 3 bases and J 6 bases; bases outside gene matches: 8. CDR3 sequence (DNA): TGTGCCAGCAGCGGACAGGGCTGGGGTGCTGAAGCTTTCTTT. It codes for CASSGQGWGAEAFF.

This clone was observed a few times. The chain joins TRBV6-6 to TRBJ1-4, with no clear D. From germline, CDR1 is MNHNY and CDR2 SVGAGI (reference sequence). V lost 5 bases to trimming and J lost 7 bases, with 20 bases between them. The CDR3 totals 16 residues. The CDR3 spells CASSGHFPSRGEKLFF. The CDR3 region has the DNA TGTGCCAGCAGTGGTCACTTCCCTTCCCGTGGTGAAAAACTGTTTTTT.

The sample holds one count of this clone. The gene calls are TRBV6-5 and TRBJ2-3, with D unclear. Per the germline V gene, CDR1 is MNHEY and CDR2 is SVGAGI. The CDR3 length is 13 residues. V lost 9 bases and J 2 bases, leaving 12 bases between the germline ends. CDR3 coding DNA: TGTGCCAGTCTAGACCACAACACAGATACGCAGTATTTT. Its protein product is CASLDHNTDTQYF.

The chain uses TRBV5-1 and TRBJ2-7, with a possible D match to TRBD2 (6 bases). CDR1 and CDR2 (germline): SGHRS, YFSETQ. The CDR3 is 16 amino acids. Between the trimmed V and J ends, which lost 1 base and 6 bases, there was a span of 20 bases. In DNA, the CDR3 is TGCGCCAGCAGCTTGACCACGGTAGCCGGAGGGAGCGAGCAGTACTTC. Protein sequence: CASSLTTVAGGSEQYF. The complete variable domain, with remaining parts taken from reference TRBV5-1 and TRBJ2-7, reads KAGVTQTPRYLIKTRGQQVTLSCSPISGHRSVSWYQQTPGQGLQFLFEYFSETQRNKGNFPGRFSGRQFSNSRSEMNVSTLELGDSALYLCASSLTTVAGGSEQYFGPGTRLTVT.

The gene calls are TRBV2 and TRBJ2-1, with TRBD2 matching 10 bases. The CDR3 loop spans 15 amino acids. CDR1 is SNHLY and CDR2 is FYNNEI in the germline V gene. The V and J ends lost 7 bases and 2 bases, in that order; junction bases with no gene match: 5. The CDR3 bases are TGTGCCAGCATTCCCACTAGCGGGGCCTACAATGAGCAGTTCTTC. Its translation: CASIPTSGAYNEQFF.

This clone was found once. One junction end disagrees with the germline gene, perhaps due to a read error. V usage is TRBV29-1 and J usage is TRBJ1-2, with a tentative D call TRBD1 (5 bases). CDR3 size: 12 residues. Germline CDR1 and CDR2: SQVTM and ANQGSEA. DNA of the CDR3: TGCAGCGTGAACGACCTAGGGGATGGCTACGCCTTC. Translated, it gives CSVNDLGDGYAF.

The chain recombines TRBV19 with TRBJ1-5, with a possible D match to TRBD1 (6 bases). V dropped 6 bases and J dropped 0 bases, with 9 bases sitting between them. CDR1 is LNHDA, CDR2 SQIVND, per germline (reference sequence). The CDR3 runs to 14 residues. Here the CDR3 DNA reads TGTGCCAGTAGCAGGGGTTATAGCAATCAGCCCCAGCATTTT. This codes for CASSRGYSNQPQHF.

Notes on this clone: Other DNA sequences in this specimen translate into the identical CDR3. The chain couples TRBV30 to TRBJ1-1; D not certain. The CDR3 has 12 amino acids. V shed 1 base and J shed 5 bases, with 8 bases lying between them. The germline V gene has CDR1 GTSNPN and CDR2 SVGIG (reference sequence). The CDR3 bases are TGTGCCTGGAGTGGCGCGGGTACTGAAGCTTTCTTT. It yields the protein CAWSGAGTEAFF.

V usage is TRBV7-2 and J usage is TRBJ2-3; D may be TRBD1 (5 bases). The germline V gene has CDR1 SGHTA and CDR2 FQGNSA. The V and J ends lost 5 bases and 0 bases respectively, with 15 bases between them. The CDR3 length is 16 residues. The CDR3: CASSLWTWLSTDTQYF. CDR3 sequence (DNA): TGTGCCAGCAGCCTATGGACATGGCTCAGCACAGATACGCAGTATTTT.

This clone was found once. The chain combines TRBV5-1 with TRBJ2-5, with 10 bases aligning to TRBD1. The J call is doubtful: the DNA matches TRBJ2-7 better. The CDR3 runs 14 residues. Germline V gene sequence: CDR1 SGHRS, CDR2 YFSETQ. The CDR3 spells CASSPGTGEYEQYF. CDR3 sequence (DNA): TGCGCCAGCAGCCCCGGGACAGGGGAATACGAGCAGTACTTC.

The chain recombines TRBV5-1 with TRBJ2-1; 11 nucleotides line up with TRBD2. This CDR3 spans 16 amino acids. The J segment lost 6 bases and the V segment lost 0 bases, leaving 5 bases of the junction unmatched. From germline, CDR1 is SGHRS and CDR2 YFSETQ. CDR3 nucleotide sequence: TGCGCCAGCAGCTTGGGCGGGACTAGCGGAGGCAATGAGCAGTTCTTC. Translating gives CASSLGGTSGGNEQFF.

V usage is TRBV18 and J usage is TRBJ2-7; tentative D call: TRBD2 (7 bases). This CDR3 region has 16 residues. Between the trimmed V and J ends, which lost 1 base and 0 bases, there was a span of 13 bases. Germline assignment: CDR1 KGHSH and CDR2 LQKENI. CDR3 sequence: CASSPQNRGASYEQYF. The DNA for the CDR3 is TGTGCCAGCTCACCACAGAATCGGGGGGCCTCCTACGAGCAGTACTTC.

The chain recombines TRBV19 with TRBJ2-7; 8 bases line up with TRBD2. V trimming: 1 base; J trimming: 5 bases; junction bases outside the gene matches: 4. The length of the CDR3 is 14 residues. Germline-derived CDR1 and CDR2 are LNHDA and SQIVND (reference sequence). The CDR3 DNA reads TGTGCCAGTAGTATAGCCCCGACTAGCGACGAGCAGTACTTC. It yields the protein CASSIAPTSDEQYF.

The chain recombines TRBV7-3 with TRBJ2-3; 7 bases are shared with TRBD2. J lost 4 bases, V lost 5 bases, and 9 bases had no gene match. The germline CDR1 and CDR2 sequences are SGHTA and FQGTGA. The CDR3 length is 15 residues. CDR3 residues: CASSPSSGTADTQYF. The CDR3 DNA is TGTGCCAGCAGCCCATCTAGCGGCACAGCAGATACGCAGTATTTT.

The V and J genes are TRBV6-4 and TRBJ1-5; 9 nucleotides match TRBD1. This CDR3 contains 18 residues. The germline gives CDR1 MRHNA, CDR2 SNTAGT. Germline trimming cut 2 bases from V and 6 bases from J; bases unmatched to any gene: 14. The CDR3 coding sequence is TGTGCCAGCAGTGACCTAAAAAAGACAGGGGGACTAGGTCAGCCCCAGCATTTT. Its translation: CASSDLKKTGGLGQPQHF.

The chain uses TRBV5-6 and TRBJ1-5; D uncertain. Germline V gene sequence: CDR1 SGHDT, CDR2 YYEEEE. Trimming removed 0 bases from V and 0 bases from J, with 7 bases in between. The CDR3 runs 15 residues. CDR3 sequence reads: CASSLGQSSNQPQHF. In DNA form, the CDR3 reads TGTGCCAGCAGCTTGGGGCAGTCTAGCAATCAGCCCCAGCATTTT.

The rearrangement uses TRBV9 and TRBJ2-7, with D hard to call. V was clipped by 3 bases and J by 2 bases, with 9 bases between them. Germline CDR1 is SGDLS and CDR2 is YYNGEE. The CDR3 extends over 13 amino acids. This CDR3 reads CASSAGLAYEQYF. In DNA form, the CDR3 reads TGTGCCAGCAGCGCCGGGTTAGCCTACGAGCAGTACTTC.

A remark on this clone: Relative to the germline gene, one junction end is altered; a read error may explain this. V gene TRBV2 combines with J gene TRBJ2-7; D gene unclear. CDR1 SNHLY and CDR2 FYNNEI come from the germline V gene. This CDR3 comprises 11 residues. CDR3 sequence: CATSGRYEQYF. The CDR3 DNA reads as TGTGCCACCAGTGGTCGGTACGAGCAGTACTTC.

The chain links TRBV4-1 to TRBJ1-5; 8 nucleotides line up with TRBD1. After removal of 4 bases from V and 2 bases from J, the junction contained 10 bases not matched to a gene. Per germline, CDR1 MGHRA and CDR2 YSYEKL. The CDR3 loop spans 17 amino acids. CDR3 nucleotide sequence: TGCGCCAGCAGCCGAGCAAAATTGACAGGGGGCAATCAGCCCCAGCATTTT. Translation gives CASSRAKLTGGNQPQHF.

The rearrangement joins TRBV18 to TRBJ2-7, with 9 bases lining up with TRBD1. V shed 0 bases, J shed 7 bases, and the junction held 22 bases outside the gene matches. Germline CDR1 and CDR2: KGHSH and LQKENI. This CDR3 comprises 20 residues. In nucleotides, the CDR3 is TGTGCCAGCTCACCACCGGTTGAACAGGGGGCCTTCGCTGGGATACGGGAGCAGTACTTC. It encodes CASSPPVEQGAFAGIREQYF.

The V call is TRBV7-3, the J call TRBJ2-1; unclear D gene. The CDR3 spans 13 residues. V was shortened by 2 bases and J by 2 bases, with 4 bases between the two germline ends. Germline CDR1 reads SGHTA; CDR2 reads FQGTGA. The CDR3 spells CASSLDTYNEQFF. In nucleotides, the CDR3 is TGTGCCAGCAGCTTAGACACCTACAATGAGCAGTTCTTC.

The sample holds a few counts of this clone. The V and J genes are TRBV6-5 and TRBJ2-1, with D possibly being TRBD2 (6 bases). The germline V and J ends were trimmed by 0 bases and 10 bases, with 13 bases remaining between them. The CDR3 runs 14 residues. Per the germline V gene, CDR1 is MNHEY and CDR2 is SVGAGI. This CDR3 reads CASSYSNMRGEQFF. The CDR3, as DNA: TGTGCCAGCAGTTACTCGAACATGCGGGGAGAGCAGTTCTTC.

The chain combines TRBV6-5 with TRBJ1-2; D remains ambiguous. The CDR3 contains 12 residues. V was clipped by 0 bases and J by 8 bases, with 7 bases between them. Germline values: CDR1 MNHEY, CDR2 SVGAGI. The CDR3 nucleotides are TGTGCCAGCAGTTACTCTGGCAGGGGCTACACCTTC. Protein sequence: CASSYSGRGYTF.

The V call is TRBV23-1, the J call TRBJ1-5; D may be TRBD1 (6 bases). TRBV23-1 is marked as an open reading frame, function uncertain. CDR3 length: 18 amino acids. V lost 0 bases to trimming and J lost 4 bases, with 19 bases between them. Written as DNA, the CDR3 is TGCGCCAGCAGTCAATCTCGGCGGGGGCCCCAACGGAATCAGCCCCAGCATTTT. It is translated as CASSQSRRGPQRNQPQHF.

V is TRBV27 and J is TRBJ1-1, with 9 bases aligning to TRBD1. The ends lost 5 bases at V and 0 bases at J; junction bases unmatched: 7. The length of the CDR3 is 16 residues. CDR1 MNHEY and CDR2 SMNVEV come from the germline V gene (reference sequence). The CDR3 protein is CASSIRTGAVNTEAFF. DNA of the CDR3: TGTGCCAGCAGTATCCGGACAGGGGCGGTGAACACTGAAGCTTTCTTT.

V gene TRBV6-5 combines with J gene TRBJ1-1; no clear D gene. The CDR3 has 15 residues. Trimming stripped 5 bases from V and 1 base from J, with 14 bases between. Germline CDR1 reads MNHEY; CDR2 reads SVGAGI. The CDR3 here is CASSPFSSGNTEAFF. Here the CDR3 DNA reads TGTGCCAGCAGTCCGTTTTCTTCGGGGAACACTGAAGCTTTCTTT.

The rearrangement joins TRBV7-3 to TRBJ2-2, with 8 bases lining up with TRBD1. Germline loops: CDR1 SGHTA, CDR2 FQGTGA. The CDR3 spans 15 residues. Trimming removed 2 bases from V and 8 bases from J; junction bases left unmatched: 7. CDR3 nucleotide sequence: TGTGCCAGCAGCTTAGCCAGGGGGCATACAGGGGAGCTGTTTTTT. Translation: CASSLARGHTGELFF.

The chain combines TRBV6-1 with TRBJ1-5; a possible D gene is TRBD1 (6 bases). CDR1 and CDR2 from the germline V gene are MNHNS and SASEGT. The CDR3 covers 14 residues. Trimming stripped 4 bases from V and 4 bases from J, with 11 bases between. CDR3 sequence reads: CASSANRANQPQHF. CDR3 nucleotide sequence: TGTGCCAGCAGTGCAAACAGGGCAAATCAGCCCCAGCATTTT.

The V call is TRBV5-8, the J call TRBJ2-3; D call uncertain. Per the germline V gene, CDR1 is SGHTS and CDR2 is YDEGEE. This CDR3 is 17 amino acids long. Between the trimmed V and J ends, which lost 0 bases and 0 bases, there was a span of 14 bases. CDR3 in amino acids: CASSLEISGTSTDTQYF. CDR3 DNA: TGTGCCAGCAGCTTGGAGATTAGTGGTACTAGCACAGATACGCAGTATTTT.

This clone was observed a few times. V usage is TRBV6-1 and J usage is TRBJ2-7; 8 nucleotides agree with TRBD1. The CDR3 consists of 13 residues. Germline V gene lookup returns CDR1 MNHNS and CDR2 SASEGT. J lost 5 bases, V lost 4 bases, and 4 bases had no gene match. CDR3 sequence: CASSGTGRDEQYV. The DNA of the CDR3 is TGTGCCAGCAGTGGGACAGGGCGGGACGAGCAGTACGTC.